This is a list of T cell receptor beta chains from one sample in a study of early T cells in non-severe SARS-CoV-2 infection. Each CDR3 protein gets one entry after TCRdb re-called the 5' RACE reads with MiXCR. Of nearly 45,000 distinct CDR3 sequences detected, approximately 10% appear once; the ten largest clones hold roughly 22%. The material sequenced was whole blood. All receptors come from an adult who was a healthcare worker with PCR-confirmed SARS-CoV-2 infection or an uninfected control (not recorded which). Both conserved end residues are part of each CDR3. D genes are given only for firm matches. Expanded clones are given a class, and other clones once, few, many or no size at all.

-	TRBV7-2	many	TRBJ2-5	TGTGCCAGCAGCCCAGTAGGGGTAGGGATGGAGACCCAGTACTTC	CASSPVGVGMETQYF
-	TRBV29-1	-	TRBJ2-5	TGCAGCGTTGGCCCCACGGGGAAAGAGACCCAGTACTTC	CSVGPTGKETQYF
-	TRBV20-1	many	TRBJ1-5	TGCAGTGCTAGGTCAGACGTTATTAGTGACAATCAGCCCCAGCATTTT	CSARSDVISDNQPQHF
-	TRBV5-4	many	TRBJ1-3	TGTGCCAGCAGCTCACAGGGTTCTGGAAACACCATATATTTT	CASSSQGSGNTIYF
TRBD2	TRBV28	few	TRBJ2-1	TGTGCCAGCAGCCTTAGCGGGAGGGCTTTGGATGAGCAGTTCTTC	CASSLSGRALDEQFF
TRBD1	TRBV12-5	many	TRBJ2-3	TGTGCTAGTGGGAGGGACAGCCACACAGATACGCAGTATTTT	CASGRDSHTDTQYF
TRBD2	TRBV29-1	-	TRBJ2-1	TGCAGCGTTGTCGCGTCTAGCGGGAGGGCCTCCTACAATGAGCAGTTCTTC	CSVVASSGRASYNEQFF
-	TRBV2	many	TRBJ1-5	TGTGCCAGCAGTTACAGGTCCGGGGAGCCCCAGCATTTT	CASSYRSGEPQHF
TRBD2	TRBV29-1	many	TRBJ2-1	TGCAGCTCTGGACTAGCGGGAGGCAATGAGCAGTTCTTC	CSSGLAGGNEQFF
TRBD1	TRBV4-3	many	TRBJ2-7	TGCGCCAGCAGTTACTCCCGGGACAGGGTCTACGAGCAGTACTTC	CASSYSRDRVYEQYF
TRBD2	TRBV2	many	TRBJ2-7	TGTGCCAGCAGTGTACGCGGACTAGCGGGAGGGTACGAGCAGTACTTC	CASSVRGLAGGYEQYF
-	TRBV18	many	TRBJ2-2	TGTGCCAGCTCACCACCGTGGGGGATTAACACCGGGGAGCTGTTTTTT	CASSPPWGINTGELFF
TRBD2	TRBV27	many	TRBJ2-7	TGTGCCAGCAGTCCGAGGACTAGCGGGAGGGCCGACGAGCAGTACTTC	CASSPRTSGRADEQYF
-	TRBV14	-	TRBJ2-1	TGTGCCAGCAGCCAAATAGGGACACAGTACAATGAGCAGTTCTTC	CASSQIGTQYNEQFF
-	TRBV29-1	-	TRBJ1-5	TGCAGCGTGGGGGCAGGGGATCAGCCCCAGCATTTT	CSVGAGDQPQHF
-	TRBV20-1	many	TRBJ2-7	TGCAGTGCAGAAGGGTCGGGACTCGGCGAGCAGTACTTC	CSAEGSGLGEQYF
-	TRBV4-2	many	TRBJ2-1	TGTGCCAGCAGCCAAACCCTAGCGTACTCCTACAATGAGCAGTTCTTC	CASSQTLAYSYNEQFF
TRBD1	TRBV5-1	-	TRBJ2-7	TGCGCCAGCAGCTGGCGGGCCGGGACAGCCCTCTACGAGCAGTACTTC	CASSWRAGTALYEQYF
-	TRBV7-8	many	TRBJ2-4	TGTGCCAGCAGCTTAGGACTCGAAAACATTCAGTACTTC	CASSLGLENIQYF
-	TRBV7-9	few	TRBJ2-3	TGTGCCAGCACCGCAGGGATTGATACGCAGTATTTT	CASTAGIDTQYF
-	TRBV29-1	many	TRBJ1-2	TGCAGCGTTGTAACGGGGGACAAGGGTTATGGCTACACCTTC	CSVVTGDKGYGYTF
-	TRBV5-1	many	TRBJ2-1	TGCGCCAGCGCTTTGAGCCTCCAATCCTACAATGAGCAGTTCTTC	CASALSLQSYNEQFF
-	TRBV28	few	TRBJ2-3	TGTGCCAGCAGTTTTCCCGGGAGTGGGCGGGATACGCAGTATTTT	CASSFPGSGRDTQYF
-	TRBV4-2	many	TRBJ1-2	TGTGCCAGCAGCCAAGAGGGGGCTAGAGGCTACACCTTC	CASSQEGARGYTF
-	TRBV15	many	TRBJ2-2	TGTGCCACCAGCAGGGCCCTTACTAGCAGCACCACCGGGGAGCTGTTTTTT	CATSRALTSSTTGELFF
-	TRBV6-2/TRBV6-3	few	TRBJ1-2	TGTGCCAGCAGTTACGCGGGGTATGGCTACACCTTC	CASSYAGYGYTF
-	TRBV12-3/TRBV12-4	-	TRBJ1-2	TGTGCCAGCACTGGAACCCCTAACTATGGCTACACCTTC	CASTGTPNYGYTF
-	TRBV15	many	TRBJ2-7	TGTGCCACCAGCAGAGGGGGGGATAACTACGAGCAGTACTTC	CATSRGGDNYEQYF
TRBD2	TRBV4-3	many	TRBJ2-7	TGCGCCAGCAGCCAAGTAGGAGCGGGAGCCTACGAGCAGTACTTC	CASSQVGAGAYEQYF